The clone carrying this TCR beta chain was picked up a small number of times. Its specificity is not known. Germline V gene data show CDR1 as MGHRA and CDR2 as YSYEKL. The CDR3 covers 18 residues. With V trimmed by 4 bases and J by 4 bases, 12 bases remained unmatched. Peripheral blood, about 10 milliliters per donor, was collected. Next came a second PCR, run for roughly 6 to 11 cycles, which used a sample-barcoded 5' primer along with a J-beta primer mix. Every cDNA was tagged by a template-switch adaptor with 12 random nucleotides. A single record per CDR3 protein comes from TCRdb applying MiXCR to the 5' RACE reads. The data show over 600,000 distinct CDR3 sequences, with around 50% seen just once and 15% to 20% held by the top ten. The entry originates in a study of blood T cells in healthy people across ages. Overall study context: About one barcoded TCR beta cDNA was captured per two T cells. Study findings and constraints: CMV infection status of these donors was not known.

The TCR originated in a man at least 80 years old in good health. This chain links TRBV4-1 with TRBJ2-5; 13 bases map to TRBD2. The source material was blood. The CDR3 here is CASSPRLAGGRLGETQYF. CDR3 in DNA: TGCGCCAGCAGCCCTCGACTAGCGGGGGGCCGCTTGGGAGAGACCCAGTACTTC.